This TCR beta chain was found in a study of human T cells and chemical hapten exposure (dated by TCRdb to the early 2020s). Regarding the research as a whole: For sensitization, 2% DPC in acetone was applied to an approximately 2 cm by approximately 2 cm area of upper inner arm skin. Alopecia areata with under or over 50% scalp involvement, alopecia totalis and alopecia universalis were represented in the patient cohort, which was mostly female. Weekly therapeutic DPC doses were additionally applied to the scalp of patients throughout the roughly 23-week study period. Blood samples were taken from patients before sensitization (week 0) and then at 2, 6 and about 24 weeks after DPC sensitization. The study tracked peripheral blood TCR repertoire changes in vivo during primary and secondary sensitization to the hapten diphenylcyclopropenone (DPC) in alopecia patients. The libraries were sequenced as a pool, and the TCR yield per sample differed mostly because of small variations in library volumes within the pool. Patch testing was performed on the upper back with Finn chambers containing 0.01% DPC, and the patch tests were scored after 6 days according to International Contact Dermatitis Research Group standards. Some 29 alopecia patients provided blood for TCR sequencing at one to four time points (pre-sensitization, 2, 6 and 24 weeks).

Overall study outcomes, separate from this receptor: Expanded TCRs formed significantly more large CDR3 similarity clusters than pre-sensitization or healthy control sets, consistent with antigen-driven responses. Because all patients had alopecia, a presumed autoimmune disease, the immune response of the patients might differ from that of healthy individuals. After repeated subsampling, the strength of the expansion versus patch-test correlation and the threshold at which it became significant changed. Patch test score correlated positively with the number of PT1 expanded TCRs, reaching significance at thresholds 8, 16 and 32 but not at 4. DPC sensitization did not change how many TCRs were above 1 in 1000 frequency, and no evidence was found of alterations in global repertoire structure.

What the time point label conveys for this sample: pre-sensitization, week 0. The intended sense of this specimen's treatment or condition label: therapeutic diphenylcyclopropenone sensitization with weekly scalp DPC. At each patch-test visit, blood was drawn before the patch test was applied. To be eligible, patients had to be aged 18 to 70, diagnosed with alopecia and judged suitable for DPC therapy, while pregnant patients were excluded. Unfractionated whole blood was collected in Tempus Blood RNA tubes, and total RNA was extracted from that blood. Including cysteine and phenylalanine, the CDR3 has 16 amino acids. Just CDR3 DNA is preserved here, 48 bases in frame from base 1. For CDR1 and CDR2, the germline V gene lists MDHEN and SYDVKM. The junction shows trimming of 6 bases on V and 0 bases on J, plus 15 bases between the germline ends. The sample holds a few counts of this clonotype. The clone's antigen remains unknown. Nothing much larger sits one base from this clone, and base qualities are not available.

The library was produced with RACE. The instrument given in TCRdb is NextSeq 500. Library preparation attached unique molecular identifiers to individual cDNA molecules for quantitative, reproducible TCR counting. Both TCR alpha and TCR beta chains were sequenced from each blood RNA sample. The source study handled its data this way. Samples had a median of 95,638 TCRs, with a range from about 23,224 to 750,000. V, J and CDR3 annotation of the TCR reads was carried out using the Decombinator software suite. To make PS versus PT1 abundance plots, every sample was subsampled to the same number of TCRs (28,000). TCRs were defined as expanded if absent before sensitization and observed at least eight times at the 2-week time point. TCRdb took the public reads, trimmed them with fastp at Q25, ran MiXCR for clone calling and kept in-frame beta chains. Rows matching on CDR3 protein sequence are summarized as one entry with the most common DNA and genes. TCRdb's processing, not the authors' own work, is the source of the V and J calls. The sample table lists tens of thousands of distinct CDR3 sequences, approximately 10% of them with a count of one. The ten largest make up 9.6% of the sample.

This chain joins TRBV28 to TRBJ2-1; no D gene can be assigned with confidence. The sequence was collected from a man in his forties with alopecia areata. Some clones in this sample may be carry-over from other donors' samples. This sample comprised whole blood, obtained in connection with sensitization to the hapten diphenylcyclopropenone (DPC). CDR3 protein: CASSHLGPGSYNEQFF. In nucleotides, the sequence is TGTGCCAGCAGCCATCTTGGCCCCGGCTCCTACAATGAGCAGTTCTTC.